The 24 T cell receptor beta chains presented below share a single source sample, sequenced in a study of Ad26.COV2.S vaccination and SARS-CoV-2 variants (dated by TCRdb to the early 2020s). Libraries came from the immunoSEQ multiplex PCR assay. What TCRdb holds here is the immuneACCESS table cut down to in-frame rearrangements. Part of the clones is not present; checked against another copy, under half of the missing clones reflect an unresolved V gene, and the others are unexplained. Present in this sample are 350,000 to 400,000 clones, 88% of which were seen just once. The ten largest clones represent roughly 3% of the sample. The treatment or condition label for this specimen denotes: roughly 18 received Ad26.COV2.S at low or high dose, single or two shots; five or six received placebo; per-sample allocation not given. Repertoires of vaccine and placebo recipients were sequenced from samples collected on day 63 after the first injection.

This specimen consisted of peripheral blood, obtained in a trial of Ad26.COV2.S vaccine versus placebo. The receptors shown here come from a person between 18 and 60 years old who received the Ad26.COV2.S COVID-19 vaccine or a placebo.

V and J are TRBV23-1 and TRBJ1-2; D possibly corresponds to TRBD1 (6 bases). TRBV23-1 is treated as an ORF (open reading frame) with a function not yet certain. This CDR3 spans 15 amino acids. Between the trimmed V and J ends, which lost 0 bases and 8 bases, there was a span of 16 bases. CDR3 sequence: CASSQSGGGRLGYTF. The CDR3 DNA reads TGCGCCAGCAGTCAATCGGGCGGGGGGCGGTTGGGCTACACCTTC.

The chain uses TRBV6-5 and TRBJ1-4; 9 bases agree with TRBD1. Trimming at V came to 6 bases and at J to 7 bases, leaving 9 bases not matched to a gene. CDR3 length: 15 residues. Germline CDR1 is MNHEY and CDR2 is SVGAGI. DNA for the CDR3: TGTGCCAGCAGAAGACAGGGGGGTGTAGGTGAAAAACTGTTTTTT. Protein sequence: CASRRQGGVGEKLFF.

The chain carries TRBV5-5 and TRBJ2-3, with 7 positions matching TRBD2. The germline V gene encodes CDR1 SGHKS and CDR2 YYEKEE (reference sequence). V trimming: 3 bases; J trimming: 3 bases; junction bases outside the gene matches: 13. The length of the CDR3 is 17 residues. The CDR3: CASSSWNGGKRTDTQYF. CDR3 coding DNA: TGTGCCAGCAGCTCGTGGAACGGGGGGAAGCGGACAGATACGCAGTATTTT.

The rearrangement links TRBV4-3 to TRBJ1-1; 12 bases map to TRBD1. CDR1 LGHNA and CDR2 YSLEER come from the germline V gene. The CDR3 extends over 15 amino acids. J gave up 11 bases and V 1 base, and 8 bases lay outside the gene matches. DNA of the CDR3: TGCGCCAGCAGCCAAGTCGGGACAGGGGGCTTGAGGGCTTTCTTT. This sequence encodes CASSQVGTGGLRAFF.

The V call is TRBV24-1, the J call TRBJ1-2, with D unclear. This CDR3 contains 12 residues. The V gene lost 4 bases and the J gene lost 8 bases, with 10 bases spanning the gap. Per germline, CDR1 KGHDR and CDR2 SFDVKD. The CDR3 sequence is CATSDQTGGYTF. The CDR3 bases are TGTGCCACCAGTGACCAGACCGGGGGCTACACCTTC.

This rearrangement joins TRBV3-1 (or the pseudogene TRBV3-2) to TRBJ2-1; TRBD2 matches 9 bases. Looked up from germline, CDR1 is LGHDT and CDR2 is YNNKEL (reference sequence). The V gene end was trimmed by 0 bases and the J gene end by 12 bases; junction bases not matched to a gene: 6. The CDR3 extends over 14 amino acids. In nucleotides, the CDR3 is TGTGCCAGCAGCCAAGACGCTAGCGGGGCCCCGCAGTTCTTC. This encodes CASSQDASGAPQFF.

The CDR3 here is CASSRDWNNEQFF. CDR3 in DNA: TGTGCCAGCAGCCGCGACTGGAACAATGAGCAGTTCTTC. V is TRBV3-1 (or the pseudogene TRBV3-2) and J is TRBJ2-1; D remains ambiguous. Germline V CDR1 and CDR2: LGHDT, YNNKEL (reference sequence). The CDR3 sequence is 13 residues long. V dropped 4 bases and J dropped 5 bases, with 9 bases sitting between them.

In DNA form, the CDR3 reads TGTGCCAGCAGCTTAGGCCTTGGAAACACCATATATTTT. It specifies CASSLGLGNTIYF. V is TRBV7-8 and J is TRBJ1-3; D gene uncertain. In germline, CDR1 is SGHVS, CDR2 FQNEAQ. This CDR3 is 13 amino acids long. With 1 base removed from V and 3 bases from J, the gap between germline ends came to 4 bases.

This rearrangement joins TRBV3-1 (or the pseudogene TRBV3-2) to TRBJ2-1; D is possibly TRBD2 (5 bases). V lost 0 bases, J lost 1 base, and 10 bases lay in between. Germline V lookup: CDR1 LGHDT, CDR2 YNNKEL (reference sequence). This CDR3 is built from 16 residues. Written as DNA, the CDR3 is TGTGCCAGCAGCCAAGAAACGGGGTTATCCTACAATGAGCAGTTCTTC. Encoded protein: CASSQETGLSYNEQFF.

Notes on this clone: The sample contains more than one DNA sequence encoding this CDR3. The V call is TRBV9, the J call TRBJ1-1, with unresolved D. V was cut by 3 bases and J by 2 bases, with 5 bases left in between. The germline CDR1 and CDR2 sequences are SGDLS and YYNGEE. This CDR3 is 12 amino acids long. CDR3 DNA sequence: TGTGCCAGCAGCGCAACAAACACTGAAGCTTTCTTT. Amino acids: CASSATNTEAFF. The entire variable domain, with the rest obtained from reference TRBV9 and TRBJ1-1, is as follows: DSGVTQTPKHLITATGQRVTLRCSPRSGDLSVYWYQQSLDQGLQFLIQYYNGEERAKGNILERFSAQQFPDLHSELNLSSLELGDSALYFCASSATNTEAFFGQGTRLTVV.

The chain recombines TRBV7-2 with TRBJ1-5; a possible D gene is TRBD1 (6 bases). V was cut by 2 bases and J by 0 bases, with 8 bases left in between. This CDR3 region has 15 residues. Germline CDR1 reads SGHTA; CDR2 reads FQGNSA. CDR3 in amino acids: CASSLRGDSNQPQHF. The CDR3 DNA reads TGTGCCAGCAGCTTAAGGGGGGATAGCAATCAGCCCCAGCATTTT.

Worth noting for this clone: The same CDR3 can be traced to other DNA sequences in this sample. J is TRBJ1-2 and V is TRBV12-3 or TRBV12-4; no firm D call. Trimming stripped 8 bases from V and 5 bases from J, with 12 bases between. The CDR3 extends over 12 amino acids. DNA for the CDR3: TGTGCCAGCTCCTTGGGCGCTTATGGCTACACCTTC. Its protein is CASSLGAYGYTF.

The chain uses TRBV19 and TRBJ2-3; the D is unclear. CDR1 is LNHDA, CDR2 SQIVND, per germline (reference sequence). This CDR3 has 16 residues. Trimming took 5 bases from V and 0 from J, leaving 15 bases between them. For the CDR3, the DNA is TGTGCCAGTAGTCCTTCTACTATCGCTAGCACAGATACGCAGTATTTT. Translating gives CASSPSTIASTDTQYF.

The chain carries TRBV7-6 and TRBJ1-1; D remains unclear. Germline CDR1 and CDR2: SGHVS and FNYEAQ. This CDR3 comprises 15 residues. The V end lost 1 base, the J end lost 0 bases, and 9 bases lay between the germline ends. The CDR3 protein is CASSLDRQMNTEAFF. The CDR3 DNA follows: TGTGCCAGCAGCTTAGATAGACAAATGAACACTGAAGCTTTCTTT.

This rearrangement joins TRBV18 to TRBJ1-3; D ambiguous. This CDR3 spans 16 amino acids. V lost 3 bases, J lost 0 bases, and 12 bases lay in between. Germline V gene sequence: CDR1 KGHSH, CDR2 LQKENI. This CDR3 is CASSPSRTFSGNTIYF. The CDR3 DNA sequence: TGTGCCAGCTCACCCAGCAGGACCTTCTCTGGAAACACCATATATTTT.

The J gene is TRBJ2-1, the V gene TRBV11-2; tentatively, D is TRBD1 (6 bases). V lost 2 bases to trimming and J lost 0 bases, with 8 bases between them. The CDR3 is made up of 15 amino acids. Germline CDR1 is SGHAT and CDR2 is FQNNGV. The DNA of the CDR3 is TGTGCCAGCAGCTTATCACAGGGCTCCTACAATGAGCAGTTCTTC. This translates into CASSLSQGSYNEQFF.

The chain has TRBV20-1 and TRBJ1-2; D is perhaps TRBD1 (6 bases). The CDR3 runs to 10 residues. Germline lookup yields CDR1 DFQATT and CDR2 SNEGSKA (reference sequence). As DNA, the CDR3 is TGCAGGGCAGGGGTCTATGGCTACACCTTC. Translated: CRAGVYGYTF.

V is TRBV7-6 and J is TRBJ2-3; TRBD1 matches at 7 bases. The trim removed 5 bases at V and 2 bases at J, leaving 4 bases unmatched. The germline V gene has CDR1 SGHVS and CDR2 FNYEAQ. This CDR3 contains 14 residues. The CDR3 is CASSKGQTTDTQYF. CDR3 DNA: TGTGCCAGCAGCAAGGGACAGACCACAGATACGCAGTATTTT.

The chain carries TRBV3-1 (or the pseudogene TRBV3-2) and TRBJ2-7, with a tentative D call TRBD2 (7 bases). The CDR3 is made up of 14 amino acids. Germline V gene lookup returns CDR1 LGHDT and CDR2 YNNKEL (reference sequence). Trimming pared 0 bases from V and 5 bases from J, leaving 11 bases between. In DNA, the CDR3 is TGTGCCAGCAGCCAAGAGGGGGGGCCGGACGAGCAGTACTTC. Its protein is CASSQEGGPDEQYF.

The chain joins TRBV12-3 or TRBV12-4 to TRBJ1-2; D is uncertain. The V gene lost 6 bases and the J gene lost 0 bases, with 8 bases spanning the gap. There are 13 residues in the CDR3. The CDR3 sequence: CASSPRTNYGYTF. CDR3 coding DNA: TGTGCCAGCAGCCCTCGGACTAACTATGGCTACACCTTC.

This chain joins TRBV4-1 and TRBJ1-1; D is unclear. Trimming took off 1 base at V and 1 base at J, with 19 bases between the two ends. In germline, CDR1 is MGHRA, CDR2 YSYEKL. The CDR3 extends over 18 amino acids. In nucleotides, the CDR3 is TGCGCCAGCAGCCAAGGAGTCGTGCAGCTCTTTAGGAACACTGAAGCTTTCTTT. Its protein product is CASSQGVVQLFRNTEAFF.

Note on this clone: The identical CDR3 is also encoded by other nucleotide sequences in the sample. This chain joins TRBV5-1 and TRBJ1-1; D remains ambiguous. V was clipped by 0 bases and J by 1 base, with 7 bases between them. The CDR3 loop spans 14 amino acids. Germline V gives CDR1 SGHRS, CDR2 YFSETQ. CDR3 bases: TGCGCCAGCAGCTTGGATTCAGGGAACACTGAAGCTTTCTTT. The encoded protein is CASSLDSGNTEAFF.

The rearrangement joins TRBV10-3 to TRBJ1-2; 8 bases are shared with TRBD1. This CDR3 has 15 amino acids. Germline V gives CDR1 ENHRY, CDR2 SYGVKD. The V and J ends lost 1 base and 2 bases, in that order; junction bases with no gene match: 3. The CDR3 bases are TGTGCCATCAGTGAGTTAGGGACAGGCAACTATGGCTACACCTTC. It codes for CAISELGTGNYGYTF.

The DNA for the CDR3 is TGTGCCAGCAGCACAGGTTCCGCCAACGTCCTGACTTTC. Translated: CASSTGSANVLTF. This chain connects TRBV6-5 to TRBJ2-6; D possibly corresponds to TRBD1 (5 bases). Germline V gene data show CDR1 as MNHEY and CDR2 as SVGAGI. This CDR3 region has 13 residues. Trimming took 6 bases from V and 7 from J, leaving 10 bases between them.